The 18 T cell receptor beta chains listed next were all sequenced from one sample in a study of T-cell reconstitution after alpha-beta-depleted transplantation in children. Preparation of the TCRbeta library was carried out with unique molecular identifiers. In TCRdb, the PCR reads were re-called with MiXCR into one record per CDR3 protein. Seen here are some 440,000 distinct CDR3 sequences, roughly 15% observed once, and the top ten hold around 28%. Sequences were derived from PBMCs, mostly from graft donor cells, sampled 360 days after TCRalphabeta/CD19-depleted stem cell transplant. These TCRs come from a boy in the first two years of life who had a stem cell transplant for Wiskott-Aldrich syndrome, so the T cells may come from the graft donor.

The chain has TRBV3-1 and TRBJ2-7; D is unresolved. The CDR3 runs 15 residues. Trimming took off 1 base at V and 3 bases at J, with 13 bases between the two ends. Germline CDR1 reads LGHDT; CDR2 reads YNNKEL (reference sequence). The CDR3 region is CASSQGLPALYEQYF. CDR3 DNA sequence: TGTGCCAGCAGCCAAGGACTCCCAGCCCTCTACGAGCAGTACTTC.

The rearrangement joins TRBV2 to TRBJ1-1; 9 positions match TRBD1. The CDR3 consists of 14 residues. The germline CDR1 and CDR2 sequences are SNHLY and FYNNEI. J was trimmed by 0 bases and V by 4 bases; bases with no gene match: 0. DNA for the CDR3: TGTGCCAGCAGTGGGGACAGGGTGAACACTGAAGCTTTCTTT. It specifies CASSGDRVNTEAFF.

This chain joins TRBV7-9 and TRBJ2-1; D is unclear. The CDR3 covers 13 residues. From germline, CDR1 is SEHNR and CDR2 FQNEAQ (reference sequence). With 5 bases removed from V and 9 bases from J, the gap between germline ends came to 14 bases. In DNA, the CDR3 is TGTGCCAGCAGCCCCAAGCTGGGTGGTGAGCAGTTCTTC. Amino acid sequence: CASSPKLGGEQFF.

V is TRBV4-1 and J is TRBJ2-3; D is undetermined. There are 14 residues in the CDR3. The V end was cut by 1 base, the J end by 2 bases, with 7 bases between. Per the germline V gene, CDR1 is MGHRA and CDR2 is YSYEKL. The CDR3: CASSQVAYTDTQYF. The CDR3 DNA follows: TGCGCCAGCAGCCAAGTGGCTTACACAGATACGCAGTATTTT.

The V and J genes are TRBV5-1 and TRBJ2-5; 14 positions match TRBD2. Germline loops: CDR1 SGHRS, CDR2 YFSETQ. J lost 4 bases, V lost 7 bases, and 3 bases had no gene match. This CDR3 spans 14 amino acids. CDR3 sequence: CASGTSGRRETQYF. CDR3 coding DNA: TGCGCCAGCGGGACTAGCGGGAGAAGAGAGACCCAGTACTTC.

CDR3 in amino acids: CASSPFGGFSKAFF. The CDR3 DNA sequence: TGTGCCAGCAGCCCGTTCGGAGGGTTCAGTAAAGCTTTCTTT. The rearrangement uses TRBV3-1 and TRBJ1-1; D unclear. V dropped 4 bases and J dropped 9 bases, with 18 bases sitting between them. The CDR3 extends over 14 amino acids. Germline V gene lookup returns CDR1 LGHDT and CDR2 YNNKEL (reference sequence).

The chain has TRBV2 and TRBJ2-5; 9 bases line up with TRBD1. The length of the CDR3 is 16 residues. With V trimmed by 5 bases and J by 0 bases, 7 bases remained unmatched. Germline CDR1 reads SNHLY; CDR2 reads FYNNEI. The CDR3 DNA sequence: TGTGCCAGCAGTAAGAACCGGGACAGGGACCAAGAGACCCAGTACTTC. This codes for CASSKNRDRDQETQYF.

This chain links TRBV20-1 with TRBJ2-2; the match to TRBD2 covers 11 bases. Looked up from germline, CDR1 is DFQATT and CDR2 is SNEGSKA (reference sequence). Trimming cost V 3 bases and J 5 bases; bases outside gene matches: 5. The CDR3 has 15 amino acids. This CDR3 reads CSARRLAGRTGELFF. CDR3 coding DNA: TGCAGTGCTAGGCGACTAGCGGGGCGGACCGGGGAGCTGTTTTTT.

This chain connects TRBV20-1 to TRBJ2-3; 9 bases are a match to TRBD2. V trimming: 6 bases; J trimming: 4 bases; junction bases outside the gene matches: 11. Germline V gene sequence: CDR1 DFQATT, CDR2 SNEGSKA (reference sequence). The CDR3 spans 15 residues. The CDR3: CSAPLTGTSPDTQYF. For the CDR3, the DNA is TGCAGTGCCCCGTTGACCGGGACTAGCCCAGATACGCAGTATTTT.

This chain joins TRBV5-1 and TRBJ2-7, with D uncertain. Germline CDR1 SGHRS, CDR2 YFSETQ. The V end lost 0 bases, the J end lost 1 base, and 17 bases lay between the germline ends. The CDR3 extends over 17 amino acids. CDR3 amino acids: CASSLVSARSLSYEQYF. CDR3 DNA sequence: TGCGCCAGCAGCTTGGTCTCTGCGCGCAGCCTTTCCTACGAGCAGTACTTC.

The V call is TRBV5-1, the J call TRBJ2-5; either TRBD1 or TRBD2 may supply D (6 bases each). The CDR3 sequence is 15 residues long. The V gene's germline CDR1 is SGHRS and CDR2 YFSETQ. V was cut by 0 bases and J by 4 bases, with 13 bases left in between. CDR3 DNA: TGCGCCAGCAGCTTGGTGGCAGGGGAGGCAGAGACCCAGTACTTC. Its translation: CASSLVAGEAETQYF. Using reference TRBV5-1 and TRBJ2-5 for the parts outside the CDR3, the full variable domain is KAGVTQTPRYLIKTRGQQVTLSCSPISGHRSVSWYQQTPGQGLQFLFEYFSETQRNKGNFPGRFSGRQFSNSRSEMNVSTLELGDSALYLCASSLVAGEAETQYFGPGTRLLVL.

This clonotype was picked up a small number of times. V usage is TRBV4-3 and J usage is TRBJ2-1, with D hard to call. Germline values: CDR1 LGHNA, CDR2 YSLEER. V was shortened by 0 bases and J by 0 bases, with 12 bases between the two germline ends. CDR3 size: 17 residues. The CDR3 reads CASSQEASLPSYNEQFF. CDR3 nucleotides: TGCGCCAGCAGCCAAGAGGCTAGTCTCCCCTCCTACAATGAGCAGTTCTTC.

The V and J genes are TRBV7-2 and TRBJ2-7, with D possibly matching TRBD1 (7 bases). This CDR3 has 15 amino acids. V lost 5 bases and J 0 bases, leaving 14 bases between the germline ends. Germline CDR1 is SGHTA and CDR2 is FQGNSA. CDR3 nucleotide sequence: TGTGCCAGCAGCCCTCAGGGGGGTCGCTCCTACGAGCAGTACTTC. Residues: CASSPQGGRSYEQYF.

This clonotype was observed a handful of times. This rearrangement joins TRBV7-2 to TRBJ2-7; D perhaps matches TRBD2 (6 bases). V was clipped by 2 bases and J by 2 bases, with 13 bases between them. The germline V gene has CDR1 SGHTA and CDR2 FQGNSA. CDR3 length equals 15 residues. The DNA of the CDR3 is TGTGCCAGCAGCTTACTAACTAGCCTCGCCTACGAGCAGTACTTC. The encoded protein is CASSLLTSLAYEQYF.

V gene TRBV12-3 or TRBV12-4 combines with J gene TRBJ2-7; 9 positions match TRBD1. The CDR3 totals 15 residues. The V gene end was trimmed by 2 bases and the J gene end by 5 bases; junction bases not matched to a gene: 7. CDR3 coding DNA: TGTGCCAGCAGTTTATTGGGGACAGGGTTCGACGAGCAGTACTTC. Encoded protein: CASSLLGTGFDEQYF.

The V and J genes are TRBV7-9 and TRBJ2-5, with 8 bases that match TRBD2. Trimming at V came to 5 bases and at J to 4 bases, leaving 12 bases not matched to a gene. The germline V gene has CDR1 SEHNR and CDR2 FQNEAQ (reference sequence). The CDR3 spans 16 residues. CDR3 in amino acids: CASSVIEVAGRETQYF. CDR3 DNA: TGTGCCAGCAGCGTAATAGAGGTAGCGGGAAGAGAGACCCAGTACTTC.

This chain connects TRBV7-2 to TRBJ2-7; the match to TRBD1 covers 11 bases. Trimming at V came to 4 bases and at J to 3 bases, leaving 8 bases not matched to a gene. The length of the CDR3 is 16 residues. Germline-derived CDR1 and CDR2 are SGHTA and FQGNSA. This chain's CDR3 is CASSYRTGTGGYEQYF. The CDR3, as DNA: TGTGCCAGCAGCTATAGGACCGGGACAGGGGGCTACGAGCAGTACTTC.

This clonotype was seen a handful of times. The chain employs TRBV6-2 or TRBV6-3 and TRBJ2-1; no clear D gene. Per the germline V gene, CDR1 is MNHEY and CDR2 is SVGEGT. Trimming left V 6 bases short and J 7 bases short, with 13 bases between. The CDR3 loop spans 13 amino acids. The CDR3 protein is CASSVYVINEQFF. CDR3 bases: TGTGCCAGCAGCGTATACGTTATAAATGAGCAGTTCTTC.